These 9 T cell receptor beta chains originate from one sample sequenced in a study of blood T cells in healthy people across ages (dated by TCRdb to between 2014 and 2016). Library preparation used 5' RACE. Sequencing used an Illumina HiSeq 2500. A second PCR of 7 to 11 cycles was performed with a sample-barcoded 5' primer and a J-beta primer mix. The public reads were run again by TCRdb, first through fastp at Q25 and then through MiXCR, and only productive beta chains were kept. Rows merge per CDR3 protein into single entries with the most common DNA and genes. Here the sample has roughly 1.7 million distinct CDR3 sequences; about 31% occur a single time. Together, the top ten hold 11% of the sample. The sequenced material came from blood. The receptors shown here come from a woman in her 30s in good health.

The V gene is TRBV20-1, the J gene TRBJ2-7; D is possibly TRBD1 (7 bases). The V gene's germline CDR1 is DFQATT and CDR2 SNEGSKA (reference sequence). The CDR3 contains 15 residues. V lost 6 bases to trimming and J lost 4 bases, with 22 bases between them. The CDR3 is CSAPGGGGHLYEQYF. CDR3 bases: TGCAGTGCGCCAGGGGGAGGCGGACATTTGTACGAGCAGTACTTC.

Notes on this clonotype: A junction end diverges from the germline sequence, so it may reflect a read error. The chain couples TRBV11-2 to TRBJ2-5; the D gene is possibly TRBD1 (6 bases). The J call is uncertain, as TRBJ2-7 better fits the DNA end. This CDR3 comprises 15 residues. Germline loops: CDR1 SGHAT, CDR2 FQNNGV. The CDR3 spells CAGSSQGKGAYEQYF. The CDR3 coding sequence is TGTGCCGGCAGCTCACAGGGAAAGGGAGCCTACGAGCAGTACTTC.

V is TRBV6-2 or TRBV6-3 and J is TRBJ2-3, with D maybe TRBD1 (6 bases). V was cut by 10 bases and J by 7 bases, with 15 bases left in between. Germline assignment: CDR1 MNHEY and CDR2 SVGEGT. The length of the CDR3 is 12 residues. The DNA of the CDR3 is TGTGCCACCGCTGTACAGGGCTATACGCAGTATTTT. Protein product: CATAVQGYTQYF.

There are many counts of this clonotype. This chain uses TRBV7-2 with TRBJ1-2; 9 positions agree with TRBD1. V shed 5 bases, J shed 0 bases, and the junction held 4 bases outside the gene matches. CDR3 length: 15 amino acids. Germline CDR1 is SGHTA and CDR2 is FQGNSA. In DNA, the CDR3 is TGTGCCAGCAGCGCCCGACAGGGGGCTAACTATGGCTACACCTTC. Protein: CASSARQGANYGYTF.

The rearrangement links TRBV7-2 to TRBJ2-4; TRBD2 matches at 10 bases. Germline CDR1 SGHTA, CDR2 FQGNSA. This CDR3 spans 19 amino acids. Losses at the gene ends were 4 bases for V and 3 bases for J; bases not matched to a gene: 15. The CDR3 here is CASSSRGGGTSVGKNIQYF. In DNA, the CDR3 is TGTGCCAGCAGCTCCCGAGGAGGGGGGACTAGCGTAGGCAAAAACATTCAGTACTTC.

This chain links TRBV28 with TRBJ2-5; 8 bases line up with TRBD2. The J call is uncertain, as TRBJ2-7 better fits the DNA end. Germline assignment: CDR1 MDHEN and CDR2 SYDVKM. CDR3 length: 17 residues. The CDR3 DNA sequence: TGTGCCAGCAGGAAAGGGCCGGGAGCGGGAGAATTTCGCGAGCAGTACTTC. Residues: CASRKGPGAGEFREQYF.

This clonotype occurred a few times. The chain has TRBV20-1 and TRBJ2-5; D possibly corresponds to TRBD1 (6 bases). Trimming stripped 1 base from V and 5 bases from J, with 23 bases between. CDR3 length equals 17 residues. CDR1 is DFQATT and CDR2 is SNEGSKA in the germline V gene (reference sequence). The CDR3 DNA is TGCAGTGCTAGAGGAGGGTCGGCGGACGGACAGTTCGAGACCCAGTACTTC. Amino acids: CSARGGSADGQFETQYF.

The sample holds a few counts of this clonotype. The chain couples TRBV19 to TRBJ1-6; 7 bases map to TRBD1. Germline values: CDR1 LNHDA, CDR2 SQIVND (reference sequence). The J segment lost 7 bases and the V segment lost 2 bases, leaving 5 bases of the junction unmatched. The CDR3 consists of 15 residues. DNA of the CDR3: TGTGCCAGTAGTATAATGGGGACAGAGAATTCACCCCTCCACTTT. Amino acid sequence: CASSIMGTENSPLHF.

The J gene is TRBJ1-2, the V gene TRBV7-2; D might be TRBD1 (6 bases). The CDR3 sequence is 15 residues long. V lost 2 bases and J lost 6, with 16 bases in between. The germline V gene has CDR1 SGHTA and CDR2 FQGNSA. Here the CDR3 reads CASSLNLGTLNGYTF. The CDR3 bases are TGTGCCAGCAGCTTAAATCTTGGGACATTAAATGGCTACACCTTC.